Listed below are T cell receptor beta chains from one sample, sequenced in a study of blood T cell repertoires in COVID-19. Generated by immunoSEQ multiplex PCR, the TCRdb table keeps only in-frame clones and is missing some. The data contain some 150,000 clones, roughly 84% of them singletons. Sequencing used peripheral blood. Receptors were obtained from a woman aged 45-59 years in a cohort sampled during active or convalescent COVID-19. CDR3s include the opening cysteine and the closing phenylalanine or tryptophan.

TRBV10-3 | CAISAIDRGKETQYF
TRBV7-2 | CASRARAGGYNEQFF
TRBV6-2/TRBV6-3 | CASSYYSGITPQHF
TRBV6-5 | CASSYSQGAGGNTIYF
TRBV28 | CASLGTPPYEQYF
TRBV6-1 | CASSNRVGTGELFF
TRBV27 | CASSSWEGENTEAFF
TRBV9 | CASSETGRPILNTEAFF
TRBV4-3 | CASSQEPKGGSPLHF
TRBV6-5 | CASSNRVGYTF
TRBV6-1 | CASRSLAGGYNEQFF
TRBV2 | CASSQRGRQDTIYF
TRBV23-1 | CASSPPPRGSTEAFF
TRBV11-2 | CASSQNRGTDTQYF
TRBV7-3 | CASSKRQGGLETQYF
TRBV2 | CASRREASTDTQYF
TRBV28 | CASSFVGTSLSTDTQYF
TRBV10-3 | CAISDYSGGLTGELFF
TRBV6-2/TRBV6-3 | CASSYFSSGHYNEQFF
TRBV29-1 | CSVAPPGFNYGYTF
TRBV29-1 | CNHGGTNEKLFF
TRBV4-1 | CASSQELASGAPSYNEQFF
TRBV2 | CASSADRQNNQPQHF
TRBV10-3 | CAIHDRGQNYGYTF
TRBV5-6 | CASSLPGQGHDEQYF
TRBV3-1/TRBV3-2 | CASSPPGTEYGYTF
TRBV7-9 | CASSFVRDSLYNEQFF
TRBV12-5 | CASGLAPRENTEAFF
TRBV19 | CASSIGPIRQIEKLFF
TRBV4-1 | CASSQRLAGDPYEQYF
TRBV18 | CASSADYRTFGTQYF